The clone carrying this TCR beta chain was picked up many times. The antigen remains unidentified. This record comes from a study of CD8 T cells in ankylosing spondylitis. Study-level findings and limits: What seemed typical of ankylosing spondylitis blood was a TCR beta motif built from roughly eight highly homologous variants.

As the method for making TCR beta libraries, quantitative 5'-RACE with molecular barcodes was used. TCRdb fed the 5' RACE reads into MiXCR, producing one record per CDR3 protein. This table holds about 220,000 distinct CDR3 sequences, 6% to 8.5% found once. The germline V gene has CDR1 SEHNR and CDR2 FQNEAQ (reference sequence). This CDR3 contains 12 residues. Trimming cost V 1 base and J 9 bases, with 7 bases left between them. Sequencing was carried out using blood, either unsorted or a sorted T cell fraction (not recorded which). This TCR was recovered from a male donor with ankylosing spondylitis. This chain connects TRBV7-9 to TRBJ1-3; D is undetermined. The CDR3 sequence is CASSLDRVTIYF. The CDR3 DNA follows: TGTGCCAGCAGCTTAGATCGGGTCACCATATATTTT.